A selection of T cell receptor beta chains follows, all from one sample in a study of shared clonotypes between healthy human individuals. TCRdb's table, derived via immunoSEQ multiplex PCR, lists solely in-frame clones and lacks some. Counted here are 2.3 million or so clones, roughly 93% occurring once; the ten biggest clones make up 0.39%. The sample was naive CD4+ T cells from PBMCs. The receptors derive from a man between 18 and 35 years old in good health. Some clones in this sample may be carry-over from other donors' samples. CDR3s include the opening cysteine and the closing phenylalanine or tryptophan. A D gene is named only where the DNA matches it firmly. Size values are once, few and many counts, or a class for expanded clones, and some rows have none.

TRBJ2-2 | TRBV18 | TRBD1 | . | CASSPRQGKTGELFF | TGTGCCAGCTCACCTAGACAGGGCAAAACCGGGGAGCTGTTTTTT
TRBJ1-1 | TRBV19 | TRBD1 | . | CASSEGQLNTEAFF | TGTGCCAGTAGCGAGGGACAGCTGAACACTGAAGCTTTCTTT
TRBJ2-3 | TRBV25-1 | TRBD2 | . | CASSDPSGRAGIDTQYF | TGTGCCAGCAGTGATCCTAGCGGGAGGGCCGGTATAGATACGCAGTATTTT
TRBJ2-1 | TRBV19 | TRBD2 | . | CASSSSGASGRRNEQFF | TGTGCCAGTAGTTCCTCCGGGGCTAGCGGGAGGCGCAATGAGCAGTTCTTC
TRBJ1-1 | TRBV11-3 | . | . | CASSRGGTEAFF | TGTGCCAGCAGCCGGGGGGGCACTGAAGCTTTCTTT
TRBJ2-7 | TRBV15 | . | once | CATRERRGRSYEQYF | TGTGCCACCAGAGAGAGGAGGGGCAGATCCTACGAGCAGTACTTC
TRBJ2-7 | TRBV11-2 | . | . | CASSPRAHSRLYEQYF | TGTGCCAGCAGCCCTCGGGCCCACAGTAGATTATACGAGCAGTACTTC
TRBJ2-5 | TRBV13 | . | . | CASSLNTGGETQYF | TGTGCCAGCAGCTTAAATACAGGAGGCGAGACCCAGTACTTC
TRBJ1-4 | TRBV29-1 | . | once | CSVGPTGWGNEKLFF | TGCAGCGTTGGCCCTACAGGGTGGGGTAATGAAAAACTGTTTTTT
TRBJ2-7 | TRBV7-6 | TRBD1 | . | CASSLAAGTAPLDEQYF | TGTGCCAGCAGCTTAGCGGCCGGGACAGCGCCGCTCGACGAGCAGTACTTC
TRBJ1-5 | TRBV6-5 | . | . | CASSYKRVGQPQHF | TGTGCCAGCAGTTACAAACGCGTGGGCCAGCCCCAGCATTTT
TRBJ2-3 | TRBV4-3 | . | . | CASSQRGGPGAADTQYF | TGCGCCAGCAGCCAAAGGGGCGGGCCAGGGGCCGCAGATACGCAGTATTTT
TRBJ2-1 | TRBV6-4 | TRBD1 | . | CASSGQGAVSEQFF | TGTGCCAGCAGCGGACAGGGGGCGGTAAGTGAGCAGTTCTTC
TRBJ2-1 | TRBV2 | TRBD2 | . | CASSLSGRSHNEQFF | TGTGCCAGCAGCCTTAGCGGGAGGTCCCACAATGAGCAGTTCTTC
TRBJ2-3 | TRBV7-6 | TRBD2 | . | CASSLGLAGGGDTQYF | TGTGCCAGCAGCTTGGGACTAGCGGGAGGGGGAGATACGCAGTATTTT
TRBJ2-7 | TRBV6-6 | . | . | CASSYERSGSEQYF | TGTGCCAGCAGTTACGAAAGATCCGGGAGCGAGCAGTACTTC
TRBJ2-5 | TRBV25-1 | . | . | CASSKQGGKTQYF | TGTGCCAGCAGTAAACAGGGTGGTAAGACCCAGTACTTC
TRBJ1-2 | TRBV7-9 | . | . | CASWNGLANYGYTF | TGTGCCAGCTGGAACGGTTTAGCTAACTATGGCTACACCTTC
TRBJ2-1 | TRBV11-3 | TRBD2 | . | CASSSRTSGEARYYNEQFF | TGTGCCAGCAGTTCCAGGACTAGCGGGGAGGCACGTTATTACAATGAGCAGTTCTTC
TRBJ2-7 | TRBV4-1 | . | . | CASSQGVERIAYEQYF | TGCGCCAGCAGCCAAGGGGTGGAAAGGATAGCCTACGAGCAGTACTTC
TRBJ2-7 | TRBV21-1 | . | . | CASSKGLAGVYF | TGTGCCAGCAGCAAAGGACTAGCGGGAGTTTACTTC
TRBJ2-6 | TRBV28 | . | . | CASSLETGPSGANVLTF | TGTGCCAGCAGTTTGGAGACAGGCCCCTCTGGGGCCAACGTCCTGACTTTC
TRBJ1-1 | TRBV6-5 | TRBD1 | . | CASSYNRGTEAFF | TGTGCCAGCAGTTACAACAGGGGTACTGAAGCTTTCTTT
TRBJ1-2 | TRBV7-9 | . | once | CASSLEGQSGGYTF | TGTGCCAGCAGCTTAGAAGGACAGTCAGGTGGCTACACCTTC
TRBJ2-5 | TRBV4-2 | . | . | CASSRGRQETQYF | TGTGCCAGCAGCCGGGGCCGACAAGAGACCCAGTACTTC
TRBJ2-7 | TRBV2 | TRBD2 | . | CASRAGAYEQYF | TGTGCCAGCAGGGCGGGGGCCTACGAGCAGTACTTC
TRBJ1-1 | TRBV6-5 | . | . | CASSYPEGRKNTEAFF | TGTGCCAGCAGTTACCCGGAGGGACGGAAAAACACTGAAGCTTTCTTT
TRBJ2-5 | TRBV5-1 | TRBD2 | . | CASNPRTSGRLGETQYF | TGCGCCAGCAACCCCCGAACTAGCGGGAGGCTAGGGGAGACCCAGTACTTC
TRBJ2-3 | TRBV9 | TRBD2 | . | CASSQASGRDTQYF | TGTGCCAGCAGTCAGGCTAGCGGGCGAGATACGCAGTATTTT
TRBJ2-1 | TRBV28 | . | . | CASMLDLYNEQFF | TGTGCCAGCATGCTTGATCTCTACAATGAGCAGTTCTTC
TRBJ1-5 | TRBV5-5 | . | . | CASSRARGGQPQHF | TGTGCCAGCAGCCGGGCCAGGGGAGGCCAGCCCCAGCATTTT
TRBJ2-5 | TRBV18 | . | . | CASSPAGQKQETQYF | TGTGCCAGCTCACCAGCGGGACAGAAACAAGAGACCCAGTACTTC
TRBJ2-3 | TRBV9 | . | . | CASSVEGRPGTDTQYF | TGTGCCAGCAGCGTAGAAGGCAGGCCTGGCACAGATACGCAGTATTTT
TRBJ2-7 | TRBV9 | . | . | CASSVTPSGGRGYEQYF | TGTGCCAGCAGCGTAACTCCAAGTGGGGGGCGCGGGTACGAGCAGTACTTC
TRBJ2-2 | TRBV28 | . | . | CASSGGYVKLFF | TGTGCCAGCAGTGGGGGGTATGTGAAGCTGTTTTTT
TRBJ2-2 | TRBV19 | TRBD2 | . | CASSIVLAGDTGELFF | TGTGCCAGTAGTATAGTTCTAGCGGGAGACACCGGGGAGCTGTTTTTT
TRBJ2-5 | TRBV10-1 | . | . | CASSESQGEGKYF | TGCGCCAGCAGTGAGTCGCAGGGAGAGGGGAAGTACTTC
TRBJ2-3 | TRBV4-2 | TRBD2 | . | CASSQKTSGLSTDTQYF | TGTGCCAGCAGCCAAAAGACTAGCGGGTTAAGCACAGATACGCAGTATTTT
TRBJ1-4 | TRBV28 | . | . | CASSLTSDAKLFF | TGTGCCAGCAGTCTAACCTCGGACGCGAAACTGTTTTTT
TRBJ2-7 | TRBV18 | . | . | CASSPVSVGQGISEQYF | TGTGCCAGCTCACCAGTATCGGTGGGGCAGGGGATTAGCGAGCAGTACTTC
TRBJ2-1 | TRBV7-2 | TRBD2 | . | CASSPTSGSYNEQFF | TGTGCCAGCAGCCCGACTAGCGGGAGTTACAATGAGCAGTTCTTC
TRBJ2-7 | TRBV7-2 | TRBD2 | . | CASSPRLAGVAYEQYF | TGTGCCAGCAGCCCTAGACTAGCGGGAGTGGCCTACGAGCAGTACTTC
TRBJ1-1 | TRBV11-2 | TRBD1 | . | CASSTTGGTEAFF | TGTGCCAGCAGCACCACAGGGGGCACTGAAGCTTTCTTT
TRBJ2-3 | TRBV10-3 | TRBD2 | . | CAISGIGTSGGRNTQYF | TGTGCCATCAGTGGGATAGGGACTAGCGGGGGGCGAAATACGCAGTATTTT
TRBJ2-1 | TRBV7-3 | . | . | CASSLMVAVNYNEQFF | TGTGCCAGCAGCTTAATGGTGGCAGTAAACTACAATGAGCAGTTCTTC
TRBJ1-3 | TRBV18 | TRBD1 | . | CASSPPQGGSGNTIYF | TGTGCCAGCTCACCACCACAGGGGGGATCCGGAAACACCATATATTTT
TRBJ2-1 | TRBV7-2 | TRBD2 | . | CASSLRRLAGGMDEQFF | TGTGCCAGCAGCTTAAGGCGGCTAGCGGGAGGGATGGATGAGCAGTTCTTC
TRBJ2-5 | TRBV5-1 | . | . | CASRKDSDPRETQYF | TGCGCCAGCAGGAAAGATAGTGATCCGAGGGAGACCCAGTACTTC